This is a list of T cell receptor beta chains from one sample in a study of OX40 agonist ivuxolimab in advanced cancers. Data came from immunoSEQ multiplex PCR; TCRdb stores just in-frame clones and leaves some out. This sample has more than 70,000 clones, with approximately 86% found just once. The starting material was CD4+ or CD8+ T cells sorted from blood, obtained in a trial of the OX40 agonist ivuxolimab. Receptors were obtained from an adult with an advanced solid tumor such as melanoma, head and neck, liver or kidney cancer. CDR3s include the opening cysteine and the closing phenylalanine or tryptophan. The D gene is left open where the match is weak. Only part of the rows carry a size: once, few, many, or a class if the clone is expanded.

NA	TRBD1	TRBV5-5	TRBJ1-2	CASSPAPGQRYGYTF	TGTGCCAGCAGCCCGGCACCGGGACAGCGCTATGGCTACACCTTC
NA	NA	TRBV6-5	TRBJ1-4	CASRDATNEKLFF	TGTGCCAGCAGGGATGCAACTAATGAAAAACTGTTTTTT
NA	TRBD2	TRBV19	TRBJ2-5	CASTKSPGTSGGTQYF	TGTGCCAGTACCAAGAGCCCCGGGACTAGCGGAGGGACCCAGTACTTC
NA	NA	TRBV6-1	TRBJ1-5	CASSRTGTHQPQHF	TGTGCCAGTTCGAGAACCGGGACACATCAGCCCCAGCATTTT
NA	NA	TRBV19	TRBJ1-4	CASTPPEGGNEKLFF	TGTGCCAGTACCCCCCCCGAAGGAGGGAATGAAAAACTGTTTTTT
NA	TRBD1	TRBV30	TRBJ2-3	CAWSRDRDEDTQYF	TGTGCCTGGTCCCGGGACAGGGATGAGGATACGCAGTATTTT
NA	NA	TRBV5-5	TRBJ1-6	CASSLNYNSPLHF	TGTGCCAGCAGCCTTAACTATAATTCACCCCTCCACTTT
NA	NA	TRBV6-5	TRBJ1-1	CASSRASETEAFF	TGTGCCAGCAGCCGTGCCAGTGAAACTGAAGCTTTCTTT
NA	NA	TRBV7-3	TRBJ2-1	CASSQIQGGEQFF	TGTGCCAGCAGCCAGATTCAGGGTGGTGAGCAGTTCTTC
NA	NA	TRBV5-6	TRBJ1-5	CASSFGVESQPQHF	TGTGCCAGCAGCTTCGGGGTCGAAAGTCAGCCCCAGCATTTT
once	TRBD1	TRBV9	TRBJ1-3	CASSVEFFPPDRHSGNTIYF	TGTGCCAGCAGCGTAGAATTTTTTCCTCCGGACAGGCACTCTGGAAACACCATATATTTT
NA	NA	TRBV20-1	TRBJ2-7	CSARGNEQYF	TGCAGTGCTAGGGGGAACGAGCAGTACTTC
NA	TRBD1	TRBV5-1	TRBJ2-1	CASSSGQFAGNDEQFF	TGCGCCAGCAGCTCGGGACAGTTTGCGGGCAATGATGAGCAGTTCTTC
NA	TRBD1	TRBV9	TRBJ2-6	CASSVTGTGDPLSSGANVLTF	TGTGCCAGCAGCGTGACCGGGACAGGGGATCCCCTAAGCTCTGGGGCCAACGTCCTGACTTTC
NA	NA	TRBV5-6	TRBJ1-5	CASSLKDRPQHF	TGTGCCAGCAGCTTAAAGGACAGGCCCCAGCATTTT
once	TRBD1	TRBV14	TRBJ2-7	CASSHLQGARNEQYF	TGTGCCAGCAGCCATTTACAGGGGGCGAGGAACGAGCAGTACTTC
once	NA	TRBV6-1	TRBJ2-7	CASSELAFYEQYF	TGTGCCAGCAGTGAATTAGCTTTCTACGAGCAGTACTTC
NA	NA	TRBV6-5	TRBJ1-1	CASSYHGRGNTEAFF	TGTGCCAGCAGTTACCATGGGAGGGGGAACACTGAAGCTTTCTTT
NA	NA	TRBV5-1	TRBJ2-3	CASSFGFPGLTDTQYF	TGCGCCAGCAGCTTTGGCTTCCCAGGACTCACAGATACGCAGTATTTT
NA	NA	TRBV28	TRBJ1-1	CLTTANTEAFF	TGTCTCACCACGGCGAACACTGAAGCTTTCTTT
NA	NA	TRBV2	TRBJ2-5	CASSDSFQRETQYF	TGTGCCAGCAGTGATAGTTTCCAGCGGGAGACCCAGTACTTC
NA	NA	TRBV10-3	TRBJ1-6	CAISESRGGSANSPLHF	TGTGCCATCAGTGAGTCGAGAGGGGGGTCGGCAAATTCACCCCTCCACTTT
NA	NA	TRBV5-4	TRBJ1-4	CASSLGGDRSSEKLFF	TGTGCCAGCAGCTTGGGGGGGGATAGAAGTTCTGAAAAACTGTTTTTT
NA	NA	TRBV9	TRBJ2-1	CASSGQGREYNEQFF	TGTGCCAGCAGCGGACAGGGGAGGGAATACAATGAGCAGTTCTTC
once	NA	TRBV20-1	TRBJ2-1	CSARDNEQFF	TGCAGTGCTAGAGATAATGAGCAGTTCTTC
NA	NA	TRBV2	TRBJ1-6	CASIPDRNYNSPLHF	TGTGCCAGCATCCCGGACAGAAACTATAATTCACCCCTCCACTTT
NA	TRBD2	TRBV10-1	TRBJ2-1	CASRGLAWVEQFF	TGCGCCAGTCGAGGACTAGCTTGGGTTGAGCAGTTCTTC
NA	NA	TRBV4-2	TRBJ2-3	CASSQQQGFTDTQYF	TGTGCCAGCAGCCAACAACAGGGATTCACAGATACGCAGTATTTT
NA	NA	TRBV11-2	TRBJ2-7	CASSSPFVFVGGTYEQYF	TGTGCCAGCAGCTCCCCCTTTGTTTTTGTGGGGGGCACCTACGAGCAGTACTTC
once	TRBD1	TRBV19	TRBJ2-1	CASSIREGADEQFF	TGTGCCAGTAGTATTCGAGAGGGGGCCGATGAGCAGTTCTTC
NA	NA	TRBV29-1	TRBJ2-5	CSVGLDPVDF	TGCAGCGTTGGTCTGGACCCAGTGGACTTC
NA	TRBD1	TRBV7-3	TRBJ2-6	CASSSDRAGANVLTF	TGTGCCAGCAGCTCCGACAGGGCTGGGGCCAACGTCCTGACTTTC
NA	TRBD1	TRBV19	TRBJ1-5	CASTEDRDNQPQHF	TGTGCCAGTACCGAAGACAGGGACAATCAGCCCCAGCATTTT
NA	NA	TRBV19	TRBJ2-6	CASSPVRVSSGANVLTF	TGTGCCAGTAGTCCGGTTAGGGTGTCCTCTGGGGCCAACGTCCTGACTTTC
NA	TRBD1	TRBV19	TRBJ2-2	CASSAGTGRTGELFF	TGTGCCAGTAGCGCCGGGACAGGGCGCACCGGGGAGCTGTTTTTT
few	NA	TRBV7-3	TRBJ1-6	CASSEHGFDSPLHF	TGTGCCAGCAGCGAGCACGGGTTTGATTCACCCCTCCACTTT
NA	NA	TRBV4-1	TRBJ1-1	CASSQGGRQNTEAFF	TGCGCCAGCAGCCAAGGGGGACGGCAGAACACTGAAGCTTTCTTT